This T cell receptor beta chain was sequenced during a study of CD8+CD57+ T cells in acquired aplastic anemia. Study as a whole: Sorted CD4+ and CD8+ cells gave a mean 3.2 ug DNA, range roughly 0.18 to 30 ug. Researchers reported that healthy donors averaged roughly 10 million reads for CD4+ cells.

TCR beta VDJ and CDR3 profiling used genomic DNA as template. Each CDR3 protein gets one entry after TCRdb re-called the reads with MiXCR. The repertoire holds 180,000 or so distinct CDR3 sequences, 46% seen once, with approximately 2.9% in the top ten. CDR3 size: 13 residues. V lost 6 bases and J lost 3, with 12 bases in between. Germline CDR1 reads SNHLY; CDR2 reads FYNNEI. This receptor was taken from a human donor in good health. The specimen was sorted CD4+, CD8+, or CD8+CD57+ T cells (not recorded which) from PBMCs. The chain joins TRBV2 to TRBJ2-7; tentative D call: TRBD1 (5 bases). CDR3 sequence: CASRGSGFYEQYF. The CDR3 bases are TGTGCCAGCAGAGGGTCAGGGTTCTACGAGCAGTACTTC.